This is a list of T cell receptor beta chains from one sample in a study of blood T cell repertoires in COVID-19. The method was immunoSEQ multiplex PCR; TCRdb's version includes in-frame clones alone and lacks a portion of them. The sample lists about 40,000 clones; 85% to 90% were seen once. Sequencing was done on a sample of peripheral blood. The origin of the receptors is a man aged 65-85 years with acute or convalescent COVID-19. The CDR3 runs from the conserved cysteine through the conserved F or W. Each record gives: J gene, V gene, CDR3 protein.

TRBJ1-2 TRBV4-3 CASSQSHDSSSYGYTF
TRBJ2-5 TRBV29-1 CSVSGQGGVETQYF
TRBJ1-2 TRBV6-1 CASSEVARRGNGYTF
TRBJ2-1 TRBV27 CASSPRDSYDEQFF
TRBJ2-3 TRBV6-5 CASSYRGWTDTQYF
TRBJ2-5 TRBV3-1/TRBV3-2 CASSLPSQGQETQYF
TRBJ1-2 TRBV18 CASSHRPDTVIYGYTF
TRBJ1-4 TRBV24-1 CATSTTTGDNEKLFF
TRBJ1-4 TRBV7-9 CASSRGGGEKLFF
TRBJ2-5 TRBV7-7 CASSLSATSGQETQYF
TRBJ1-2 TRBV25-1 CASSRTGVYGYTF
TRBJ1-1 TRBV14 CASSQDEVVKTEAFF
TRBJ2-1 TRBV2 CASRGTSGRISDNEQFF
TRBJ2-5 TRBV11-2 CASRQWETQYF
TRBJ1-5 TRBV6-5 CASSRDRQRQPQHF
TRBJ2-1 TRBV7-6 CASSLVAGVARNEQFF
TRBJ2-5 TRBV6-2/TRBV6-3 CASSQTPRNSAETQYF
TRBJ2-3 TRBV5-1 CASSTREGSADTQYF
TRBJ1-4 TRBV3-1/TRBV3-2 CASSPTGVKRTNEKLFF
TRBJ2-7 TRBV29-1 CSVVAGGISYEQYF
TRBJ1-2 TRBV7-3 CASSFTGTNGYTF
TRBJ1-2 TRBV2 CARVTTGKYGYTF
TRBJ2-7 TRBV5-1 CASSLQDSSLEQYF
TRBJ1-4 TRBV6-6 CASRTQGAANEKLFF
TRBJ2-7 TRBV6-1 CASSEGRAGTHEQYF
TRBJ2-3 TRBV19 CASSIGGGRGADTQYF
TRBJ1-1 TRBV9 CASSVRGETGAEAFF
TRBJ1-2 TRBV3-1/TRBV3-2 CASSQLRDYGYTF
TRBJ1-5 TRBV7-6 CASSLGAGSRQPQHF
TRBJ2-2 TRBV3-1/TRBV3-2 CASSPTVTGELFF